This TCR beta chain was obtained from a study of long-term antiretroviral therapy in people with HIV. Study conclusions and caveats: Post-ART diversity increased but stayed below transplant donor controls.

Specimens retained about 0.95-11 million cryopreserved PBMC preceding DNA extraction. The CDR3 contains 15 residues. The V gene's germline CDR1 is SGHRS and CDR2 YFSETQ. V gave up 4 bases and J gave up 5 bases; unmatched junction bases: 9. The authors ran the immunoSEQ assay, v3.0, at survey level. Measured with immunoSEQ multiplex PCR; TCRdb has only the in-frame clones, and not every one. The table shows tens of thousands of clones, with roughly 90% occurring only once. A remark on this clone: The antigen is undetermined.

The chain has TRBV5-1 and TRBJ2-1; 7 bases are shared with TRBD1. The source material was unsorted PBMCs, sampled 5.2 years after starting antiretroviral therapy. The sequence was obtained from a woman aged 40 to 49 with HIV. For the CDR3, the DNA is TGCGCCAGCAGCCTCGACAGGGCCCCTCACAATGAGCAGTTCTTC. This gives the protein CASSLDRAPHNEQFF.